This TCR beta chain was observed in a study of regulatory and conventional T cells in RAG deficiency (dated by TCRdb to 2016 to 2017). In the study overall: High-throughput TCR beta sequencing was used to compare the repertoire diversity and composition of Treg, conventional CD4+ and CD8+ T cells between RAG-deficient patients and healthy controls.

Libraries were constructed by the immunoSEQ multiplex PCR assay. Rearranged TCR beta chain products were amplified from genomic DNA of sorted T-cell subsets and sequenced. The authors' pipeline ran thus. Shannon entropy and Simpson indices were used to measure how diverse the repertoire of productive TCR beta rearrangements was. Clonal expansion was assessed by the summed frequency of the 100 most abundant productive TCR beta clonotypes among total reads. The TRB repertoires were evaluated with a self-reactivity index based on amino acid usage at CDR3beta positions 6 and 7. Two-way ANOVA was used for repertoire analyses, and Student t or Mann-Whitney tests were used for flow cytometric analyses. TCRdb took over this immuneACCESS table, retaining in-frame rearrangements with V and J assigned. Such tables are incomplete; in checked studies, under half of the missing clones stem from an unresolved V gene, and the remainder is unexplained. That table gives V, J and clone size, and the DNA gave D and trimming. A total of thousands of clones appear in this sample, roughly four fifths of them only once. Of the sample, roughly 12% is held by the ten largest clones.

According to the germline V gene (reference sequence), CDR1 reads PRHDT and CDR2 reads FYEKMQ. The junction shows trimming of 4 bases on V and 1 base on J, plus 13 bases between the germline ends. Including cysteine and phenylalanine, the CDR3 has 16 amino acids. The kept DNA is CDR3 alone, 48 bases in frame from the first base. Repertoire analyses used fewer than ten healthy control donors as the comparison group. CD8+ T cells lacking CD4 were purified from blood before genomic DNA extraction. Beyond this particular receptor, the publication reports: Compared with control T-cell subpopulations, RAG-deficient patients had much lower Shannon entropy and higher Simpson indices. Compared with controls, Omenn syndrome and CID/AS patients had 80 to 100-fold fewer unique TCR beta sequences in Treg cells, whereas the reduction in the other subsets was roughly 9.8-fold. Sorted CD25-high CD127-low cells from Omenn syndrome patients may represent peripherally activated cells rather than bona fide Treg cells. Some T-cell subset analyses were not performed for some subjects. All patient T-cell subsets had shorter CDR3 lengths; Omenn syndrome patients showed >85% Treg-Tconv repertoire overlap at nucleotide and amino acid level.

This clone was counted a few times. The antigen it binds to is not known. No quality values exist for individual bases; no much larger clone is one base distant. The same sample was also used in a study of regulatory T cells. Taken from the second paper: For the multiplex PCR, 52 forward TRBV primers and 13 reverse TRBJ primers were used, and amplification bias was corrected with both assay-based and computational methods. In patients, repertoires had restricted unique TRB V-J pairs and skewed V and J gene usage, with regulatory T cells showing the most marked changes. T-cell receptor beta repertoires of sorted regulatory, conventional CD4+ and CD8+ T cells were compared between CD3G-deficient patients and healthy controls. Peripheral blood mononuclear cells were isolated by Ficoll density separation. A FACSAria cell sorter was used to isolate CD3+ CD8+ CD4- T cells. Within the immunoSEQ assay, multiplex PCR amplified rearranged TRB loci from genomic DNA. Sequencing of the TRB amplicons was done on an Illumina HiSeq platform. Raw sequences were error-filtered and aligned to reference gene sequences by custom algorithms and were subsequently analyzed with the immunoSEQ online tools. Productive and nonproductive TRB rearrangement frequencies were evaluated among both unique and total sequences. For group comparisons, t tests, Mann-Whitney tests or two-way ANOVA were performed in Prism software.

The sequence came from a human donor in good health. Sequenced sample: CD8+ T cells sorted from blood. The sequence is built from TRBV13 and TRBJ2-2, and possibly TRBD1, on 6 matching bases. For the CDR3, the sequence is CASSSTGTLNTGELFF. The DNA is TGTGCCAGCAGCTCCACCGGGACACTGAACACCGGGGAGCTGTTTTTT. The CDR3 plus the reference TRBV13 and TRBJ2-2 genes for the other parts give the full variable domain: AAGVIQSPRHLIKEKRETATLKCYPIPRHDTVYWYQQGPGQDPQFLISFYEKMQSDKGSIPDRFSAQQFSDYHSELNMSSLELGDSALYFCASSSTGTLNTGELFFGEGSRLTVL.